The 27 T cell receptor beta chains listed next were all sequenced from one sample in a study of cytomegalovirus exposure and HLA in healthy donors. The PCR was carried out with 60 Vbeta primers and 13 Jbeta primers. Assay used: immunoSEQ multiplex PCR; TCRdb lists only in-frame clones, some missing. The sample has about 85,000 clones, 75% to 85% seen once. What was sequenced was PBMCs. The receptors come from a man aged 50 to 60 in good health and CMV-seropositive.

The V call is TRBV5-6, the J call TRBJ2-1; a possible D gene is TRBD2 (6 bases). V was trimmed by 4 bases and J by 5 bases, leaving 13 bases between them. This CDR3 is built from 14 residues. CDR1 is SGHDT, CDR2 YYEEEE, per germline. The CDR3 loop is CASSTSGGNNEQFF. The CDR3 coding sequence is TGTGCCAGCAGCACTAGTGGCGGGAACAATGAGCAGTTCTTC. Full variable domain (rest looked up from reference TRBV5-6 and TRBJ2-1): DAGVTQSPTHLIKTRGQQVTLRCSPKSGHDTVSWYQQALGQGPQFIFQYYEEEERQRGNFPDRFSGHQFPNYSSELNVNALLLGDSALYLCASSTSGGNNEQFFGPGTRLTVL.

The CDR3: CASSDRGRADHTGELFF. CDR3 nucleotide sequence: TGCGCCAGCAGTGACCGCGGGAGGGCCGACCACACCGGGGAGCTGTTTTTT. The chain has TRBV10-1 and TRBJ2-2, with 9 bases identical to TRBD2. Looked up from germline, CDR1 is WNHNN and CDR2 is SYGVQD (reference sequence). Germline trimming cut 3 bases from V and 3 bases from J; bases unmatched to any gene: 8. The CDR3 runs 17 residues.

The rearrangement joins TRBV7-9 to TRBJ2-7; TRBD1 matches at 7 bases. The V gene's germline CDR1 is SEHNR and CDR2 FQNEAQ (reference sequence). The CDR3 extends over 18 amino acids. Trimming removed 5 bases from V and 1 base from J; junction bases left unmatched: 17. CDR3 in amino acids: CASSGSGTALILSYEQYF. DNA of the CDR3: TGTGCCAGCAGCGGCTCCGGGACAGCGCTTATTCTTTCCTACGAGCAGTACTTC.

This chain links TRBV7-6 with TRBJ2-1; D is possibly TRBD2 (6 bases). V gave up 4 bases and J gave up 2 bases, with 15 bases separating them. Germline V gives CDR1 SGHVS, CDR2 FNYEAQ. The length of the CDR3 is 16 residues. CDR3 region: CASSSNRREAYNEQFF. The CDR3 coding sequence is TGTGCCAGCAGCTCTAACAGGAGGGAAGCCTACAATGAGCAGTTCTTC. Full variable domain (missing parts from reference TRBV7-6 and TRBJ2-1): GAGVSQSPRYKVTKRGQDVALRCDPISGHVSLYWYRQALGQGPEFLTYFNYEAQQDKSGLPNDRFSAERPEGSISTLTIQRTEQRDSAMYRCASSSNRREAYNEQFFGPGTRLTVL.

V gene TRBV7-9 combines with J gene TRBJ1-1; D ambiguous. The CDR3 extends over 15 amino acids. Germline-derived CDR1 and CDR2 are SEHNR and FQNEAQ (reference sequence). V lost 0 bases and J lost 5, with 13 bases in between. The CDR3 DNA reads TGTGCCAGCAGCTTAGCAGAGGGCTTCAGGACTGAAGCTTTCTTT. As protein: CASSLAEGFRTEAFF.

This clone has only one observation. CDR3 amino acids: CASNREGETQYF. CDR3 coding DNA: TGTGCCAGCAACCGGGAGGGGGAGACCCAGTACTTC. The chain joins TRBV6-6 to TRBJ2-5, with 8 bases lining up with TRBD2. The CDR3 loop spans 12 amino acids. After removal of 7 bases from V and 5 bases from J, the junction contained 3 bases not matched to a gene. Germline loops: CDR1 MNHNY, CDR2 SVGAGI (reference sequence).

This rearrangement joins TRBV5-6 to TRBJ2-7; possibly TRBD1 for D (5 bases). Trimming removed 5 bases at V and 0 bases at J, with 9 bases between. Germline CDR1 SGHDT, CDR2 YYEEEE. This CDR3 comprises 13 residues. The CDR3 nucleotides read TGTGCCAGCAGTCTCAGGGACTCCTACGAGCAGTACTTC. It encodes CASSLRDSYEQYF. Looking up the rest from reference TRBV5-6 and TRBJ2-7 gives the full variable domain: DAGVTQSPTHLIKTRGQQVTLRCSPKSGHDTVSWYQQALGQGPQFIFQYYEEEERQRGNFPDRFSGHQFPNYSSELNVNALLLGDSALYLCASSLRDSYEQYFGPGTRLTVT.

This clone was observed once. The chain is built from TRBV27 and TRBJ2-7, with 7 bases that match TRBD1. Germline loops: CDR1 MNHEY, CDR2 SMNVEV (reference sequence). This CDR3 spans 14 amino acids. Trimming cost V 8 bases and J 2 bases; bases outside gene matches: 9. CDR3 bases: TGTGCCAGCTATTCTCGGGACAGACCCTACGAGCAGTACTTC. Amino acids: CASYSRDRPYEQYF.

CDR3 in DNA: TGTGCCTGGAGTGGGGGTTTGGACAGGGAAACTTTCTTT. Its protein product is CAWSGGLDRETFF. The chain links TRBV30 to TRBJ1-1; the match to TRBD1 covers 8 bases. The junction had 10 bases not matched to a gene; V was cut back by 1 base and J by 12 bases. In germline, CDR1 is GTSNPN, CDR2 SVGIG (reference sequence). The length of the CDR3 is 13 residues.

This chain connects TRBV6-1 to TRBJ2-3; TRBD1 matches at 8 bases. CDR1 MNHNS and CDR2 SASEGT come from the germline V gene. This CDR3 has 15 residues. Germline trimming cut 5 bases from V and 3 bases from J; bases unmatched to any gene: 7. The CDR3 loop reads CASSPGQGRTDTQYF. CDR3 DNA: TGTGCCAGCAGTCCCGGACAGGGACGGACAGATACGCAGTATTTT.

The chain links TRBV19 to TRBJ2-3; D is possibly TRBD2 (6 bases). This CDR3 is 16 amino acids long. Germline V gene lookup returns CDR1 LNHDA and CDR2 SQIVND (reference sequence). Trimming pared 6 bases from V and 6 bases from J, leaving 22 bases between. The CDR3 DNA sequence: TGTGCCAGTAGCTCGAGCGGGCTCTCCGTTTATGATACGCAGTATTTT. Translation: CASSSSGLSVYDTQYF.

This clone was counted a single time. The V and J genes are TRBV30 and TRBJ1-3; unclear D gene. Trimming shortened V by 5 bases and J by 8 bases, and 7 bases separated the two germline ends. The CDR3 runs 10 residues. The germline V gene has CDR1 GTSNPN and CDR2 SVGIG (reference sequence). The CDR3 DNA follows: TGTGCCTGGGCCCGGGACACCATATATTTT. It translates to CAWARDTIYF.

This clone turned up a few times. This chain uses TRBV7-8 with TRBJ1-2; TRBD1 matches at 9 bases. Per germline, CDR1 SGHVS and CDR2 FQNEAQ. The ends lost 0 bases at V and 4 bases at J; junction bases unmatched: 3. The CDR3 has 15 amino acids. CDR3 loop: CASSLAMGQGYGYTF. In nucleotides, the CDR3 is TGTGCCAGCAGCTTAGCGATGGGACAGGGCTATGGCTACACCTTC.

The chain joins TRBV2 to TRBJ2-2, with a weak D call TRBD2 (5 bases). The germline gives CDR1 SNHLY, CDR2 FYNNEI. The V end lost 8 bases, the J end lost 7 bases, and 14 bases lay between the germline ends. CDR3 size: 13 residues. The CDR3 bases are TGTGCCAGCTCGGGGTTTTCCGGCGGGGAGCTGTTTTTT. Translation gives CASSGFSGGELFF.

This chain connects TRBV5-5 to TRBJ2-3; TRBD2 agrees at 11 bases. The V gene end was trimmed by 7 bases and the J gene end by 3 bases; junction bases not matched to a gene: 10. There are 16 residues in the CDR3. CDR1 is SGHKS and CDR2 is YYEKEE in the germline V gene (reference sequence). The DNA of the CDR3 is TGTGCCAGCGGGTTAGCGGGAGGGAGAATAACAGATACGCAGTATTTT. Translating it yields CASGLAGGRITDTQYF. The whole variable domain, remainder taken from reference TRBV5-5 and TRBJ2-3, is DAGVTQSPTHLIKTRGQQVTLRCSPISGHKSVSWYQQVLGQGPQFIFQYYEKEERGRGNFPDRFSARQFPNYSSELNVNALLLGDSALYLCASGLAGGRITDTQYFGPGTRLTVL.

This chain uses TRBV5-1 with TRBJ2-1; a possible D gene is TRBD2 (6 bases). Trimming took 2 bases from V and 5 from J, leaving 17 bases between them. CDR3 size: 16 residues. The germline CDR1 and CDR2 sequences are SGHRS and YFSETQ. CDR3: CASSLKLAGLHNEQFF. CDR3 coding DNA: TGCGCCAGCAGCTTAAAACTAGCCGGACTACACAATGAGCAGTTCTTC.

The chain employs TRBV6-6 and TRBJ2-5; 8 bases agree with TRBD1. This CDR3 comprises 14 residues. Germline V gene lookup returns CDR1 MNHNY and CDR2 SVGAGI (reference sequence). V was pared by 4 bases and J by 5 bases, with 6 bases of the junction left unmatched. This CDR3 reads CASSSGGGRETQYF. CDR3 nucleotides: TGTGCCAGCAGTTCAGGGGGCGGACGGGAGACCCAGTACTTC.

The chain links TRBV30 to TRBJ1-6; D is uncertain. The CDR3 is made up of 15 amino acids. Germline V CDR1 and CDR2: GTSNPN, SVGIG (reference sequence). Trimming removed 0 bases from V and 5 bases from J, with 11 bases in between. The CDR3 DNA sequence: TGTGCCTGGAGTGTACCGACACCGGATAATTCACCCCTCCACTTT. Translated: CAWSVPTPDNSPLHF.

This chain joins TRBV5-1 and TRBJ2-5; 8 nucleotides align to TRBD2. The V and J ends lost 0 bases and 0 bases, in that order; junction bases with no gene match: 1. The V gene's germline CDR1 is SGHRS and CDR2 YFSETQ. The CDR3 has 15 amino acids. For the CDR3, the DNA is TGCGCCAGCAGCTTGGTTAGCGGGAACCAAGAGACCCAGTACTTC. Encoded protein: CASSLVSGNQETQYF.

This clone was counted once. J is TRBJ2-7 and V is TRBV7-6; TRBD1 matches 7 bases. The CDR3 runs 13 residues. After removal of 3 bases from V and 3 bases from J, the junction contained 2 bases not matched to a gene. In germline, CDR1 is SGHVS, CDR2 FNYEAQ. The CDR3 sequence is CASSFGTDYEQYF. The CDR3 coding sequence is TGTGCCAGCAGCTTTGGGACAGACTACGAGCAGTACTTC.

This clone was observed a few times. The J gene is TRBJ2-1, the V gene TRBV5-1; a weak D match, TRBD1 (6 bases). CDR3 length: 16 amino acids. V shed 0 bases and J shed 7 bases, with 17 bases lying between them. Germline lookup yields CDR1 SGHRS and CDR2 YFSETQ. The CDR3 bases are TGCGCCAGCAGCTTGGATGTGACTGGGGGCCTAAATGAGCAGTTCTTC. It yields the protein CASSLDVTGGLNEQFF.

Note on this clone: The junction differs from germline at one of its ends, possibly a read error. V and J are TRBV2 and TRBJ2-7, with D possibly matching TRBD1 (6 bases). Germline CDR1 is SNHLY and CDR2 is FYNNEI. This CDR3 has 12 residues. As DNA, the CDR3 is TGTGCCAGCAGTGTGGGGGCCTACAAGCAGTACTTC. Amino acid sequence: CASSVGAYKQYF.

V gene TRBV5-4 combines with J gene TRBJ2-7, with 9 bases that match TRBD2. Germline V gives CDR1 SGHNT, CDR2 YYREEE (reference sequence). The CDR3 is made up of 15 amino acids. V trimming: 0 bases; J trimming: 5 bases; junction bases outside the gene matches: 6. This CDR3 reads CASSLGVAGVDEQYF. The CDR3 DNA sequence: TGTGCCAGCAGCTTGGGGGTAGCGGGAGTAGACGAGCAGTACTTC.

The chain carries TRBV9 and TRBJ2-3; 7 bases match TRBD2. The V gene's germline CDR1 is SGDLS and CDR2 YYNGEE. The ends lost 0 bases at V and 2 bases at J; junction bases unmatched: 6. This CDR3 comprises 16 residues. The CDR3 loop reads CASSVGLAVYTDTQYF. The DNA of the CDR3 is TGTGCCAGCAGCGTAGGGCTAGCGGTCTACACAGATACGCAGTATTTT.

A note on this clone: Because the CDR3's place on the DNA is in doubt, the DNA is left out and the CDR3 is given as listed by TCRdb. The chain links TRBV19 to TRBJ1-5; the table assigns TRBD1, which was not confirmed against the DNA. Germline lookup yields CDR1 LNHDA and CDR2 SQIVND (reference sequence). The CDR3 is 18 amino acids in total, end residues counted. The CDR3 protein is CASTSDRGRGGSNQPQHF.

The chain is built from TRBV6-1 and TRBJ1-5, with D possibly being TRBD1 (6 bases). CDR1 and CDR2 (germline): MNHNS, SASEGT. The germline V and J ends were trimmed by 7 bases and 4 bases, with 14 bases remaining between them. The CDR3 is made up of 14 amino acids. CDR3 bases: TGTGCCAGCAAGCGGGACACCAGAAATCAGCCCCAGCATTTT. Protein sequence: CASKRDTRNQPQHF.

V usage is TRBV5-1 and J usage is TRBJ2-2, with D unresolved. The CDR3 consists of 14 residues. The V gene's germline CDR1 is SGHRS and CDR2 YFSETQ. V was cut by 0 bases and J by 0 bases, with 3 bases left in between. CDR3: CASSLVANTGELFF. In DNA, the CDR3 is TGCGCCAGCAGCTTGGTCGCGAACACCGGGGAGCTGTTTTTT.